This T cell receptor beta chain was identified in a study of T cells in Graves' hyperthyroidism and ophthalmopathy. Study observations and caveats: Most clonotypes that expanded in the thyroid above 0.001 also showed up in blood.

Notes on this clonotype: Its specificity is not known.

V was pared by 5 bases and J by 0 bases, with 13 bases between. Germline V lookup: CDR1 SNHLY, CDR2 FYNNEI. This CDR3 region has 15 residues. Each diagnosis was grounded in clinical symptoms, serum thyroxine and TRAb, thyroid ultrasound, and orbital computed tomography. Using RNA transcripts as the source, TCR beta CDR3 regions were amplified. When the TCR CDR3 underwent first-round RT-PCR, the HTBI primer set was used. TCRdb re-called the multiplex PCR reads through MiXCR, storing one row per CDR3 protein. The table shows about 840,000 distinct CDR3 sequences, with about two fifths occurring only once.

The source is a man between 18 and 29 years old with Graves' hyperthyroidism. The chain has TRBV2 and TRBJ2-5; TRBD2 is a possible D gene (6 bases). Sequencing input: blood. CDR3 sequence (DNA): TGTGCCAGCAGTTTCCGGGACTTCAACCAAGAGACCCAGTACTTC. Its translation is CASSFRDFNQETQYF.